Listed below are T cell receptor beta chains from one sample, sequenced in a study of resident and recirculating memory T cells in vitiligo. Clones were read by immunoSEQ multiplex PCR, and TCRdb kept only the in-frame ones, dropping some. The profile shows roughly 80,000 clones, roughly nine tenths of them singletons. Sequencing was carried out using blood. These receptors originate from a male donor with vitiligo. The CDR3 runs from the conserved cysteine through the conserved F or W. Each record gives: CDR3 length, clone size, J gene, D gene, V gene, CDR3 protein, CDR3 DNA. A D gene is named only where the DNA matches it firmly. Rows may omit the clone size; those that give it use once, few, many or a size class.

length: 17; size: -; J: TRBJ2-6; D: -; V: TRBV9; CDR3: CASSVRVNLSGANVLTF; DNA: TGTGCCAGCAGCGTGAGGGTCAATCTCTCTGGGGCCAACGTCCTGACTTTC
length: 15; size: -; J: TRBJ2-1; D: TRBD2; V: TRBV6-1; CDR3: CASRPSGTTYNEQFF; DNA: TGTGCCAGCAGACCTAGCGGGACGACCTACAATGAGCAGTTCTTC
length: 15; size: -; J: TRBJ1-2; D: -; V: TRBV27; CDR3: CASSLRPGENYGYTF; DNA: TGTGCCAGCAGTTTAAGGCCAGGGGAAAACTATGGCTACACCTTC
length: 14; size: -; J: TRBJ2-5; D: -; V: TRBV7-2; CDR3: CASRYKLAGETQYF; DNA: TGTGCCAGCAGATATAAGCTAGCAGGAGAGACCCAGTACTTC
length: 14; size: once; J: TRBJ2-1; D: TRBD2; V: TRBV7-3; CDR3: CASSRSGSFDEQFF; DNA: TGTGCCAGCAGCCGCAGCGGGAGTTTCGATGAGCAGTTCTTC
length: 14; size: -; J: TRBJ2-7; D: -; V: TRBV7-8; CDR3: CASSPTDWIYEQYF; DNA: TGTGCCAGCAGCCCTACGGACTGGATCTACGAGCAGTACTTC
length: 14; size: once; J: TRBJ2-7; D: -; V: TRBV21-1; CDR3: CASSKLADHVEQYF; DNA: TGTGCCAGCAGCAAACTAGCGGACCATGTAGAGCAGTACTTC
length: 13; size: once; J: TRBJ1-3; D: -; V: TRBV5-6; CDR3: CASSFLLGNTIYF; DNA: TGTGCCAGCAGCTTTTTACTTGGAAACACCATATATTTT
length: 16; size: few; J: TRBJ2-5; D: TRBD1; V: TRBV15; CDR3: CATSGLSQGWRETQYF; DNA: TGTGCCACCAGCGGCCTCTCACAGGGGTGGAGAGAGACCCAGTACTTC
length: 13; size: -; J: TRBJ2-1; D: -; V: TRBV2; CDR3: CASSDGLAREQFF; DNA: TGTGCCAGCAGTGATGGGCTAGCTAGGGAGCAGTTCTTC
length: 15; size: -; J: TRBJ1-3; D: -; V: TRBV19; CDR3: CASSILRVAGNTIYF; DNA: TGTGCCAGTAGTATCCTGAGGGTGGCTGGAAACACCATATATTTT
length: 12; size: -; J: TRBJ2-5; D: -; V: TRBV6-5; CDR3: CASSKDGETQYF; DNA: TGTGCCAGCAGTAAAGACGGGGAGACCCAGTACTTC
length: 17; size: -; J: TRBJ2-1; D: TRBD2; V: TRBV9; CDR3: CASSSRPSGSSYNEQFF; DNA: TGTGCCAGCAGCTCCCGCCCTAGCGGGAGTTCCTACAATGAGCAGTTCTTC
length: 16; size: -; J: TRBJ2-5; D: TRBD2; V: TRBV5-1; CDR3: CASSPEGGRAGETQYF; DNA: TGCGCCAGCAGCCCCGAAGGAGGGAGGGCGGGCGAGACCCAGTACTTC
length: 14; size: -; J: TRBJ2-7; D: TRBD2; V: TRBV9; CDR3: CASSVGGDLYEQYF; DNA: TGTGCCAGCAGCGTTGGGGGGGACCTCTACGAGCAGTACTTC
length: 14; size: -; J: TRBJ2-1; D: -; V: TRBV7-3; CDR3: CASSPAYGGNEQFF; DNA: TGTGCCAGCAGCCCCGCGTATGGAGGCAATGAGCAGTTCTTC
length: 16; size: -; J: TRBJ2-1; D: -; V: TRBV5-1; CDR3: CASSVLARASYNEQFF; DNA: TGCGCCAGCAGCGTACTAGCCCGGGCTTCCTACAATGAGCAGTTCTTC
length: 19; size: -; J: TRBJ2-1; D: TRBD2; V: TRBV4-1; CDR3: CASSQSRASGRPRDNEQFF; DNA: TGCGCCAGCAGCCAATCGAGGGCTAGCGGGAGACCCCGCGACAATGAGCAGTTCTTC
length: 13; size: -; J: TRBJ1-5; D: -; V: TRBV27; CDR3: CASSLSIGQPQHF; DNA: TGTGCCAGCAGTTTATCGATCGGTCAGCCCCAGCATTTT
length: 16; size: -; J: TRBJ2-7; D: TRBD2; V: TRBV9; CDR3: CASSAGTSGSNYEQYF; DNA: TGTGCCAGCAGCGCCGGGACTAGCGGGAGTAATTACGAGCAGTACTTC
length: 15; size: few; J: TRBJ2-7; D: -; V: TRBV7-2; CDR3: CASSLLALGSYEQYF; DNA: TGTGCCAGCAGCTTACTAGCGCTAGGGAGCTACGAGCAGTACTTC
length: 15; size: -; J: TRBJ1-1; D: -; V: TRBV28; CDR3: CASSPDPRENTEAFF; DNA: TGTGCCAGCAGTCCCGACCCGAGGGAGAACACTGAAGCTTTCTTT
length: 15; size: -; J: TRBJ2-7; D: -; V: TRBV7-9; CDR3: CASSSLESSSYEQYF; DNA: TGTGCCAGCAGCTCCCTGGAGAGTAGTTCCTACGAGCAGTACTTC
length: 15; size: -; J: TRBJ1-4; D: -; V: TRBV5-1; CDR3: CASSYAAPTNEKLFF; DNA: TGCGCCAGCAGCTACGCGGCCCCAACTAATGAAAAACTGTTTTTT
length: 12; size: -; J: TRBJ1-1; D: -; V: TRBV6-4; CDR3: CASSDSRGEAFF; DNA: TGTGCCAGCAGTGACTCGCGAGGTGAAGCTTTCTTT
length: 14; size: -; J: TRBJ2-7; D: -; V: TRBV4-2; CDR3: CASSQEGPRGEQYF; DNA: TGTGCCAGCAGCCAAGAGGGGCCCCGGGGGGAGCAGTACTTC
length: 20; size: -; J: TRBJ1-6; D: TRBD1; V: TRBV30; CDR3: CAWSQFSGTGRGNYNSPLHF; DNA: TGTGCCTGGAGTCAATTCTCCGGGACAGGGAGAGGGAACTATAATTCACCCCTCCACTTT